This T cell receptor beta chain was identified during a study of blood T cell repertoires in COVID-19. Original data processing: Reference gene primer amplification gave nucleated cell count estimates. Method: immunoSEQ multiplex PCR; TCRdb's copy keeps in-frame clones and lacks some. V and J calls and clone size are copied from that table; D and trimming were computed from the DNA. The table includes over 90,000 clones, about four fifths detected once. CDR3 length equals 13 residues. Trimming removed 4 bases from V and 2 bases from J, with 9 bases in between. The germline V gene encodes CDR1 SQVTM and CDR2 ANQGSEA.

This sequence was found in a middle-aged man with active or convalescent COVID-19. This chain connects TRBV29-1 to TRBJ1-5; possibly TRBD1 for D (6 bases). Sequenced: peripheral blood. The CDR3 loop reads CSVGEGGNQPQHF. The CDR3 coding sequence is TGCAGCGTTGGCGAGGGGGGCAATCAGCCCCAGCATTTT.